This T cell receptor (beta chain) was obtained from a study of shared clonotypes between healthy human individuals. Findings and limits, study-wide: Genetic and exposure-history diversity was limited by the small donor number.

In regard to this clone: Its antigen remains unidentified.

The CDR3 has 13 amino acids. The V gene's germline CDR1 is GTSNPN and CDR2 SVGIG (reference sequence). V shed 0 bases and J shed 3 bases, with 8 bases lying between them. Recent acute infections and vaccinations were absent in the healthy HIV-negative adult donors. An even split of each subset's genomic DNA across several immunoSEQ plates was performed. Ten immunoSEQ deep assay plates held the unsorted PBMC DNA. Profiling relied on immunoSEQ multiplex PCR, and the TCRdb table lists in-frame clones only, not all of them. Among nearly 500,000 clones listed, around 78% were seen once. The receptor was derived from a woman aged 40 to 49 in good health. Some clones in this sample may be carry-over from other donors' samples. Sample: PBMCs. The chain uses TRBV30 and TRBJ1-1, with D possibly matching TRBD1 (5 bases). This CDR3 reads CAWSVLRDTEAFF. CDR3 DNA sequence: TGTGCCTGGAGTGTACTCAGGGACACTGAAGCTTTCTTT.